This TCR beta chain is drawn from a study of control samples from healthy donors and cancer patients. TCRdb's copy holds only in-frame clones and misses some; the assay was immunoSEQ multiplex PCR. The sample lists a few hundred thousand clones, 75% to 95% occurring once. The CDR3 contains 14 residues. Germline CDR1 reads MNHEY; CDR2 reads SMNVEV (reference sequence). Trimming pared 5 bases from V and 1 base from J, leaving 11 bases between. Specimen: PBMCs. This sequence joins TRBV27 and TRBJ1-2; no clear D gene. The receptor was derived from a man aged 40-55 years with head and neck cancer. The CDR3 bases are TGTGCCAGCAGTGCCGCAAAGTTTAACTATGGCTACACCTTC. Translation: CASSAAKFNYGYTF.